This passage covers 21 T cell receptor beta chains from one sample sequenced in a study of blood T cell repertoires in COVID-19. Data came from immunoSEQ multiplex PCR; TCRdb stores just in-frame clones and leaves some out. The table lists around 280,000 clones, nearly 90% of them singletons. The sample was PBMCs or T cells enriched from blood (not recorded which). The receptors originated from a woman aged 18-35 years with acute COVID-19.

The gene calls are TRBV2 and TRBJ1-5; 9 nucleotides match TRBD1. The CDR3 contains 16 residues. The V segment lost 5 bases and the J segment 3 bases; nucleotides outside the gene matches: 8. Looked up from germline, CDR1 is SNHLY and CDR2 is FYNNEI. CDR3 DNA: TGTGCCAGCAGTCGGACAGGGGATAAAATCAATCAGCCCCAGCATTTT. Translation: CASSRTGDKINQPQHF. The complete variable domain, with remaining parts taken from reference TRBV2 and TRBJ1-5, reads EPEVTQTPSHQVTQMGQEVILRCVPISNHLYFYWYRQILGQKVEFLVSFYNNEISEKSEIFDDQFSVERPDGSNFTLKIRSTKLEDSAMYFCASSRTGDKINQPQHFGDGTRLSIL.

The V call is TRBV28, the J call TRBJ2-7; 9 bases fit TRBD1. The CDR3 contains 15 residues. The junction had 5 bases not matched to a gene; V was cut back by 3 bases and J by 2 bases. The germline V gene has CDR1 MDHEN and CDR2 SYDVKM. The CDR3: CASSLRDRDTYEQYF. In nucleotides, the CDR3 is TGTGCCAGCAGTTTGCGGGACAGGGACACCTACGAGCAGTACTTC.

The rearrangement links TRBV9 to TRBJ1-2; 8 bases map to TRBD1. V lost 3 bases, J lost 4 bases, and 8 bases stayed unmatched. Germline CDR1 SGDLS, CDR2 YYNGEE. The CDR3 has 15 residues. The CDR3 loop is CASSARTGYLYGYTF. The CDR3 DNA follows: TGTGCCAGCAGCGCCCGGACAGGGTATCTCTATGGCTACACCTTC.

The chain employs TRBV6-5 and TRBJ1-2; 10 positions agree with TRBD1. V was pared by 1 base and J by 5 bases, with 7 bases of the junction left unmatched. The CDR3 is made up of 16 amino acids. The germline CDR1 and CDR2 sequences are MNHEY and SVGAGI. The CDR3 nucleotides read TGTGCCAGCAGTTACTGGGACAGGGGAAATGGTTATGGCTACACCTTC. It is translated as CASSYWDRGNGYGYTF.

This clone came up a few times. The rearrangement joins TRBV7-2 to TRBJ2-7; D not resolved. The CDR3 sequence is 13 residues long. The V end lost 1 base, the J end lost 2 bases, and 6 bases lay between the germline ends. Looked up from germline, CDR1 is SGHTA and CDR2 is FQGNSA. The CDR3 sequence is CASSLGAPYEQYF. For the CDR3, the DNA is TGTGCCAGCAGCTTAGGGGCCCCCTACGAGCAGTACTTC.

V and J are TRBV12-3 or TRBV12-4 and TRBJ1-4; TRBD1 matches 7 bases. The CDR3 is 13 residues long. Losses at the gene ends were 5 bases for V and 6 bases for J; bases not matched to a gene: 3. The CDR3 coding sequence is TGTGCCAGCAGTCCGGGACAGTATGAAAAACTGTTTTTT. Protein sequence: CASSPGQYEKLFF.

Only one count was recorded for this clone. The genes are TRBV11-2 and TRBJ2-1; 7 nucleotides match TRBD2. CDR3 length: 15 residues. CDR1 is SGHAT and CDR2 is FQNNGV in the germline V gene. V gave up 5 bases and J gave up 6 bases; unmatched junction bases: 10. CDR3 residues: CASSPRDYSRNEQFF. For the CDR3, the DNA is TGTGCCAGCAGCCCACGGGACTACTCCCGCAATGAGCAGTTCTTC.

The chain employs TRBV11-3 and TRBJ2-1; 7 bases are shared with TRBD2. The CDR3 loop spans 15 amino acids. From germline, CDR1 is SGHNT and CDR2 YENEEA. Germline trimming cut 2 bases from V and 1 base from J; bases unmatched to any gene: 2. This CDR3 is CASSLHSGSYNEQFF. Here the CDR3 DNA reads TGTGCCAGCAGCTTACATAGCGGGTCCTACAATGAGCAGTTCTTC.

This rearrangement joins TRBV28 to TRBJ2-2; D perhaps matches TRBD2 (7 bases). Germline-derived CDR1 and CDR2 are MDHEN and SYDVKM. This CDR3 region has 18 residues. Between the trimmed V and J ends, which lost 3 bases and 1 base, there was a span of 18 bases. CDR3 DNA: TGTGCCAGCAGTTTCTGGGGGGCGGGAGCGGGGAACACCGGGGAGCTGTTTTTT. It specifies CASSFWGAGAGNTGELFF. Together with reference TRBV28 and TRBJ2-2, the CDR3 gives the full variable domain: DVKVTQSSRYLVKRTGEKVFLECVQDMDHENMFWYRQDPGLGLRLIYFSYDVKMKEKGDIPEGYSVSREKKERFSLILESASTNQTSMYLCASSFWGAGAGNTGELFFGEGSRLTVL.

This clone showed up just a few times. The chain is built from TRBV15 and TRBJ2-7; 7 bases are shared with TRBD2. Trimming cost V 0 bases and J 3 bases; bases outside gene matches: 5. The length of the CDR3 is 15 residues. Germline V gene sequence: CDR1 LNHNV, CDR2 YYDKDF (reference sequence). CDR3 protein: CATSRDGRAGYEQYF. CDR3 nucleotide sequence: TGTGCCACCAGCAGAGATGGGAGGGCTGGCTACGAGCAGTACTTC.

The chain links TRBV7-9 to TRBJ1-2, with a possible D match to TRBD1 (5 bases). Between the trimmed V and J ends, which lost 10 bases and 0 bases, there was a span of 9 bases. The germline V gene has CDR1 SEHNR and CDR2 FQNEAQ (reference sequence). This CDR3 has 12 amino acids. The CDR3 spells CAIGVANYGYTF. The CDR3 DNA sequence: TGTGCCATAGGGGTGGCTAACTATGGCTACACCTTC.

This rearrangement joins TRBV6-1 to TRBJ1-2, with TRBD1 matching over 8 bases. Germline trimming cut 3 bases from V and 4 bases from J; bases unmatched to any gene: 10. CDR3 size: 16 residues. Germline assignment: CDR1 MNHNS and CDR2 SASEGT. CDR3 bases: TGTGCCAGCAGTGAGCTGAAGGACAGGGTCCCCTATGGCTACACCTTC. Protein product: CASSELKDRVPYGYTF.

The V call is TRBV5-1, the J call TRBJ2-7, with 9 bases lining up with TRBD1. J gave up 6 bases and V 0 bases, and 4 bases lay outside the gene matches. From germline, CDR1 is SGHRS and CDR2 YFSETQ. The CDR3 length is 14 residues. The CDR3 loop reads CASSLEGQGREQYF. CDR3 in DNA: TGCGCCAGCAGCTTGGAGGGACAGGGTCGCGAGCAGTACTTC.

Here the CDR3 DNA reads TGCAGCGTTGAATACAGGGTAGGCACTGAAGCTTTCTTT. Translation: CSVEYRVGTEAFF. The rearrangement joins TRBV29-1 to TRBJ1-1; TRBD1 is a possible D gene (6 bases). CDR1 is SQVTM, CDR2 ANQGSEA, per germline. The CDR3 loop spans 13 amino acids. The V end lost 2 bases, the J end lost 4 bases, and 11 bases lay between the germline ends. Combining the CDR3 with reference TRBV29-1 and TRBJ1-1 gives the whole variable domain SAVISQKPSRDICQRGTSLTIQCQVDSQVTMMFWYRQQPGQSLTLIATANQGSEATYESGFVIDKFPISRPNLTFSTLTVSNMSPEDSSIYLCSVEYRVGTEAFFGQGTRLTVV.

The chain couples TRBV6-5 to TRBJ1-2; perhaps TRBD1 as D (6 bases). Looked up from germline, CDR1 is MNHEY and CDR2 is SVGAGI. CDR3 size: 14 residues. The germline V and J ends were trimmed by 11 bases and 2 bases, with 18 bases remaining between them. The CDR3 reads CAVQRQASNYGYTF. The CDR3 DNA reads as TGTGCCGTACAGAGACAGGCTTCAAACTATGGCTACACCTTC.

V and J are TRBV2 and TRBJ1-2; D is uncertain. Trimming left V 7 bases short and J 1 base short, with 16 bases between. The CDR3 runs to 15 residues. Germline CDR1 reads SNHLY; CDR2 reads FYNNEI. The CDR3 sequence: CASISALRFNYGYTF. CDR3 in DNA: TGTGCCAGCATCTCTGCCCTCCGGTTTAACTATGGCTACACCTTC.

The chain is built from TRBV4-2 and TRBJ2-4, with 13 bases matching TRBD2. Trimming at V came to 4 bases and at J to 2 bases, leaving 2 bases not matched to a gene. The CDR3 has 16 amino acids. CDR1 is LGHNA and CDR2 is YNFKEQ in the germline V gene. The CDR3 nucleotides read TGTGCCAGCAGCCCGGGGACTAGCGGGACCAAAAACATTCAGTACTTC. It encodes CASSPGTSGTKNIQYF.

CDR3: CASSVPGTRLGGDYTF. CDR3 in DNA: TGTGCCAGCAGCGTTCCCGGGACTAGACTTGGGGGGGACTACACCTTC. The chain recombines TRBV9 with TRBJ1-2, with D possibly matching TRBD1 (5 bases). V was trimmed by 2 bases and J by 10 bases, leaving 24 bases between them. Germline CDR1 reads SGDLS; CDR2 reads YYNGEE. This CDR3 is built from 16 residues. Full variable domain (rest looked up from reference TRBV9 and TRBJ1-2): DSGVTQTPKHLITATGQRVTLRCSPRSGDLSVYWYQQSLDQGLQFLIQYYNGEERAKGNILERFSAQQFPDLHSELNLSSLELGDSALYFCASSVPGTRLGGDYTFGSGTRLTVV.

The chain recombines TRBV6-2 or TRBV6-3 with TRBJ2-7, with 7 nucleotides matching TRBD1. Germline V gene lookup returns CDR1 MNHEY and CDR2 SVGEGT. The junction had 7 bases not matched to a gene; V was cut back by 2 bases and J by 3 bases. CDR3 size: 15 residues. CDR3: CASSYRQGVNYEQYF. Written as DNA, the CDR3 is TGTGCCAGCAGTTACAGGCAGGGGGTGAACTACGAGCAGTACTTC.

The chain is built from TRBV5-6 and TRBJ2-7; no clear D gene. CDR1 and CDR2 (germline): SGHDT, YYEEEE. CDR3 length: 12 amino acids. With 0 bases removed from V and 10 bases from J, the gap between germline ends came to 11 bases. The CDR3 coding sequence is TGTGCCAGCAGCTTGGGGGCCTCACGACAGTACTTC. Its protein product is CASSLGASRQYF.

V usage is TRBV3-1 (or the pseudogene TRBV3-2) and J usage is TRBJ1-2; 9 bases fit TRBD1. The germline CDR1 and CDR2 sequences are LGHDT and YNNKEL (reference sequence). V trimming: 5 bases; J trimming: 8 bases; junction bases outside the gene matches: 12. The CDR3 spans 15 residues. This CDR3 reads CASSYAGGTGFGYTF. The DNA for the CDR3 is TGTGCCAGCAGCTACGCTGGGGGGACAGGGTTCGGCTACACCTTC.